This T cell receptor beta chain was profiled in a study of blood T cells in healthy people across ages. CDR1 and CDR2 from the germline V gene are GTSNPN and SVGIG (reference sequence). The junction had 9 bases not matched to a gene; V was cut back by 3 bases and J by 0 bases. This CDR3 spans 16 amino acids. A second about 7 to 11 cycle PCR used barcoded and J-beta primers. Every cDNA molecule carried a tag from a template-switch adaptor bearing 12 random nucleotides. Using its own MiXCR run on the 5' RACE reads, TCRdb lists one record per CDR3 protein. The sample carries 720,000 or so distinct CDR3 sequences, 35% to 50% recorded once. This clonotype was counted at least ten times. Its antigen remains unknown. Study observations and caveats: Researchers judged that diversity estimates from one million T cells fell short of true values.

The source material was blood. This receptor was taken from a man older than 75 in good health. The rearrangement joins TRBV30 to TRBJ2-3, with 7 bases matching TRBD2. CDR3 coding DNA: TGTGCCTGGAGGGGGAGGGAGGGCCTGAGCACAGATACGCAGTATTTT. The encoded protein is CAWRGREGLSTDTQYF.